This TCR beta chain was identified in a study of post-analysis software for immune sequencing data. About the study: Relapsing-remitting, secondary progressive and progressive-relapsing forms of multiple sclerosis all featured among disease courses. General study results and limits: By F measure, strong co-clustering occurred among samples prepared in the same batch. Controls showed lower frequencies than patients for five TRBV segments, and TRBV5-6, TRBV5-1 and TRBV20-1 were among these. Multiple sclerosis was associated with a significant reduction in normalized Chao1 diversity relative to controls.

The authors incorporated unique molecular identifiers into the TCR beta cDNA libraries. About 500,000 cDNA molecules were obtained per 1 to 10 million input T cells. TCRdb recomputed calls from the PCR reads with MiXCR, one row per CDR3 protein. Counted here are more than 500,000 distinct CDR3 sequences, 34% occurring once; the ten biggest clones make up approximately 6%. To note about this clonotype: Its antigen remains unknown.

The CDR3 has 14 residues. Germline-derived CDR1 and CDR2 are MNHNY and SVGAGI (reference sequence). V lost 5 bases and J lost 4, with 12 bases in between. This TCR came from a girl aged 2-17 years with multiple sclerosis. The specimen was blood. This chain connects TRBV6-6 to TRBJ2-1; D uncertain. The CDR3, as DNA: TGTGCCAGCAGTCGACTCGGACGGTACAATGAGCAGTTCTTC. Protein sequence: CASSRLGRYNEQFF.